Below, 22 T cell receptor beta chains from the same sample are listed, as sequenced in a study of blood T cells in healthy people across ages. Using a J-beta primer mix together with a sample-barcoded 5' primer, a second PCR was run for 7 to 11 cycles. TCRdb analysed the 5' RACE reads with MiXCR anew, one entry per CDR3 protein. The table lists about a million distinct CDR3 sequences, around 54% of them singletons. Sequenced material: blood. These receptors all stem from a woman aged 55-70 years in good health.

Concerning this clonotype itself: At one end the junction does not follow the germline gene, possibly because of a read error. V and J are TRBV5-1 and TRBJ2-7; possible D gene TRBD1, 6 bases. This CDR3 region has 14 residues. Germline CDR1 is SGHRS and CDR2 is YFSETQ. CDR3 in DNA: TGCGCCAGCAGGTTGGACAGACCCTCGGACGAGCAGTACTTC. This encodes CASRLDRPSDEQYF.

This clonotype was found a few times. The V gene is TRBV6-1, the J gene TRBJ2-5; TRBD2 might be the D (6 bases). Per germline, CDR1 MNHNS and CDR2 SASEGT. This CDR3 has 13 amino acids. Trimming stripped 8 bases from V and 4 bases from J, with 14 bases between. CDR3 protein: CASSRMGGETQYF. CDR3 nucleotides: TGTGCCAGCTCCCGGATGGGGGGAGAGACCCAGTACTTC.

This clonotype was counted only a few times. The chain combines TRBV28 with TRBJ2-5; possible D gene TRBD2, 7 bases. This CDR3 comprises 13 residues. The ends were cut back, 8 bases at V and 5 bases at J, with 15 bases in the middle. Germline V lookup: CDR1 MDHEN, CDR2 SYDVKM. CDR3 protein: CASGGGRLETQYF. Here the CDR3 DNA reads TGTGCCAGCGGGGGGGGGCGTTTGGAGACCCAGTACTTC.

The chain joins TRBV6-5 to TRBJ2-3; 8 bases fit TRBD1. The CDR3 loop spans 16 amino acids. Germline V gene lookup returns CDR1 MNHEY and CDR2 SVGAGI. The junction had 9 bases not matched to a gene; V was cut back by 6 bases and J by 1 base. This CDR3 reads CASRNTGGSRTDTQYF. In DNA form, the CDR3 reads TGTGCCAGCAGGAATACAGGGGGATCACGCACAGATACGCAGTATTTT.

This clonotype was observed a handful of times. The chain is built from TRBV2 and TRBJ2-1; TRBD2 matches 8 bases. V was clipped by 8 bases and J by 6 bases; unmatched bases: 3. CDR1 and CDR2 from the germline V gene are SNHLY and FYNNEI. The CDR3 has 12 residues. Here the CDR3 reads CASAGTSNEQFF. The DNA of the CDR3 is TGTGCCAGCGCCGGGACTAGCAATGAGCAGTTCTTC.

As concerns this clonotype: Germline and junction disagree at one end, which may indicate a read error. The chain carries TRBV3-1 and TRBJ2-5; D possibly corresponds to TRBD2 (5 bases). Germline lookup yields CDR1 LGHDT and CDR2 YNNKEL (reference sequence). There are 14 residues in the CDR3. CDR3 loop: CAGSQNSVQETQYF. DNA for the CDR3: TGTGCCGGCAGCCAAAATAGCGTTCAAGAGACCCAGTACTTC.

This clonotype has a handful of counts. This chain connects TRBV11-3 to TRBJ2-5, with no clear D. Germline V gives CDR1 SGHNT, CDR2 YENEEA. The CDR3 has 17 amino acids. V was clipped by 0 bases and J by 0 bases, with 14 bases between them. CDR3 in amino acids: CASSLDSAGIDQETQYF. CDR3 nucleotides: TGTGCCAGCAGCTTAGATTCGGCAGGCATTGACCAAGAGACCCAGTACTTC. Based on the CDR3 plus reference TRBV11-3 and TRBJ2-5, the full variable domain is EAGVVQSPRYKIIEKKQPVAFWCNPISGHNTLYWYLQNLGQGPELLIRYENEEAVDDSQLPKDRFSAERLKGVDSTLKIQPAELGDSAVYLCASSLDSAGIDQETQYFGPGTRLLVL.

This clonotype occurred a few times. The CDR3 is CSARAGQTITDTQYF. DNA for the CDR3: TGCAGTGCTAGGGCCGGACAAACGATCACAGATACGCAGTATTTT. The gene calls are TRBV20-1 and TRBJ2-3; TRBD1 might be the D (5 bases). The CDR3 loop spans 15 amino acids. Trimming removed 3 bases at V and 2 bases at J, with 15 bases between. Germline assignment: CDR1 DFQATT and CDR2 SNEGSKA (reference sequence).

The chain carries TRBV10-2 and TRBJ2-4, with D possibly matching TRBD2 (6 bases). The tail of the sequence fits TRBJ2-7 better, so the J call may be wrong. This CDR3 has 19 amino acids. Germline V CDR1 and CDR2: WSHSY, SAAADI. The CDR3 sequence is CASSEKVGGRRGSSYEQYF. CDR3 DNA: TGCGCCAGCAGTGAGAAGGTTGGGGGGAGGCGGGGTAGCTCCTACGAGCAGTACTTC.

The V call is TRBV5-6, the J call TRBJ2-1; D not certain. Trimming stripped 2 bases from V and 7 bases from J, with 10 bases between. Germline values: CDR1 SGHDT, CDR2 YYEEEE. The CDR3 is made up of 13 amino acids. CDR3 sequence (DNA): TGTGCCAGCAGCTTCGCAGACTTTAATGAGCAGTTCTTC. This sequence encodes CASSFADFNEQFF.

This clonotype has a single count. This rearrangement joins TRBV18 to TRBJ2-5; 9 bases match TRBD1. The trim removed 6 bases at V and 5 bases at J, leaving 13 bases unmatched. Per the germline V gene, CDR1 is KGHSH and CDR2 is LQKENI. The CDR3 has 16 residues. The CDR3 nucleotides read TGTGCCAGCTCCCCGAGGGACAGGGCGGTCCGGGAGACCCAGTACTTC. This sequence encodes CASSPRDRAVRETQYF.

This clonotype showed up just a few times. This chain joins TRBV27 and TRBJ2-3; a weak D match, TRBD2 (7 bases). The CDR3 covers 14 residues. V was shortened by 4 bases and J by 2 bases, with 10 bases between the two germline ends. CDR1 and CDR2 (germline): MNHEY, SMNVEV (reference sequence). The chain's CDR3 is CASSWGGPTDTQYF. CDR3 DNA: TGTGCCAGCAGTTGGGGGGGCCCCACAGATACGCAGTATTTT.

V and J are TRBV6-8 and TRBJ2-7; no clear D gene. Between the trimmed V and J ends, which lost 0 bases and 3 bases, there was a span of 15 bases. CDR1 and CDR2 from the germline V gene are MNHGY and SAAAGT. The CDR3 extends over 16 amino acids. Here the CDR3 reads CASSYSNLSRNYEQYF. In DNA form, the CDR3 reads TGTGCCAGCAGTTACTCGAATCTGTCCAGAAACTACGAGCAGTACTTC.

The chain employs TRBV20-1 and TRBJ1-6; D unresolved. Trimming stripped 6 bases from V and 8 bases from J, with 14 bases between. This CDR3 contains 13 residues. Germline CDR1 and CDR2: DFQATT and SNEGSKA (reference sequence). The CDR3 sequence: CSAWTYLDSPLHF. CDR3 sequence (DNA): TGCAGTGCCTGGACCTACCTAGATTCACCCCTCCACTTT.

The CDR3 sequence: CASSSTQIEQYF. The CDR3 bases are TGTGCCAGCAGCTCTACCCAGATCGAGCAGTACTTC. This chain links TRBV7-9 with TRBJ2-3; D gene unclear. The DNA end favors TRBJ2-7, so the J call may be wrong. CDR3 length equals 12 residues. CDR1 SEHNR and CDR2 FQNEAQ come from the germline V gene (reference sequence).

The rearrangement joins TRBV20-1 to TRBJ2-7; maybe TRBD1 (6 bases). Germline-derived CDR1 and CDR2 are DFQATT and SNEGSKA (reference sequence). Trimming stripped 4 bases from V and 4 bases from J, with 14 bases between. This CDR3 has 13 residues. Here the CDR3 DNA reads TGCAGTGCTACACGACAGGTTGGGTACGAGCAGTACTTC. Protein product: CSATRQVGYEQYF.

The V gene is TRBV4-1, the J gene TRBJ1-4; 10 positions agree with TRBD1. The CDR3 totals 15 residues. J lost 10 bases, V lost 0 bases, and 5 bases had no gene match. Per germline, CDR1 MGHRA and CDR2 YSYEKL. In DNA form, the CDR3 reads TGCGCCAGCAGCCAAGATAAGGACAGGGGGGTAAAACTGTTTTTT. Its translation is CASSQDKDRGVKLFF.

V and J are TRBV5-6 and TRBJ2-5; TRBD1 is a possible D gene (8 bases). Germline loops: CDR1 SGHDT, CDR2 YYEEEE. V was clipped by 2 bases and J by 7 bases, with 15 bases between them. CDR3 length equals 14 residues. CDR3 loop: CASSLQGGPRTQYF. For the CDR3, the DNA is TGTGCCAGCAGCTTACAGGGGGGGCCAAGGACCCAGTACTTC.

The chain carries TRBV12-3 or TRBV12-4 and TRBJ2-3; D is uncertain. The CDR3 totals 13 residues. The V end lost 6 bases, the J end lost 0 bases, and 7 bases lay between the germline ends. This CDR3 is CASSKHSTDTQYF. The CDR3 nucleotides read TGTGCCAGCAGCAAACATAGCACAGATACGCAGTATTTT.

There are many counts of this clonotype. The chain combines TRBV7-9 with TRBJ2-1, with a weak D call TRBD2 (7 bases). Germline V CDR1 and CDR2: SEHNR, FQNEAQ (reference sequence). V was clipped by 3 bases and J by 6 bases, with 15 bases between them. The CDR3 has 15 amino acids. The CDR3 region is CASSFGGRGGNEQFF. For the CDR3, the DNA is TGTGCCAGCAGCTTCGGTGGGAGGGGGGGCAATGAGCAGTTCTTC.

The rearrangement joins TRBV27 to TRBJ2-3, with 10 positions matching TRBD1. The CDR3 is made up of 15 amino acids. Germline V gives CDR1 MNHEY, CDR2 SMNVEV (reference sequence). Trimming took 5 bases from V and 4 from J; bases not matched to a gene: 6. CDR3 DNA: TGTGCCAGCAGTCCTTGGACAGGGGGAGCAGATACGCAGTATTTT. Translation gives CASSPWTGGADTQYF.

The V gene is TRBV11-1, the J gene TRBJ2-7; 13 nucleotides line up with TRBD2. V lost 5 bases to trimming and J lost 2 bases; unmatched junction nucleotides: 15. The CDR3 length is 19 residues. CDR1 and CDR2 (germline): SGHAT, FQDESV (reference sequence). The CDR3 spells CASSVGGLAGEGRAYEQYF. The CDR3, as DNA: TGTGCCAGCAGCGTAGGAGGACTAGCGGGAGAAGGTAGGGCCTACGAGCAGTACTTC. Using reference TRBV11-1 and TRBJ2-7 for the parts outside the CDR3, the full variable domain is EAEVAQSPRYKITEKSQAVAFWCDPISGHATLYWYRQILGQGPELLVQFQDESVVDDSQLPKDRFSAERLKGVDSTLKIQPAELGDSAMYLCASSVGGLAGEGRAYEQYFGPGTRLTVT.